The clone carrying this T cell receptor beta chain has just a few counts. What it binds is unknown. This entry is derived from a study of T-cell memory formation after mild COVID-19. TCR alpha and TCR beta cDNA libraries carrying sample barcodes and UMIs came from 5'RACE with constant-segment primers. TCRdb re-called the 5' RACE reads with MiXCR, one entry per CDR3 protein. The sample contains hundreds of thousands of distinct CDR3 sequences, roughly 20% of which appear only once. The CDR3 sequence is 15 residues long. V shed 2 bases and J shed 4 bases, with 15 bases lying between them. Germline CDR1 and CDR2: SGHTA and FQGTGA. Findings of the study overall: Contracting clones from day 15 to 85 showed balanced CD4/CD8; later expanders favored CD4+.

This sequence joins TRBV7-3 and TRBJ2-7; D gene unclear. The sample consisted of PBMCs or a T cell subset sorted from them (not recorded which). The origin of this receptor is an adult woman who had mild COVID-19 (a few samples of this study predate the infection). Cell type and time point are not known. CDR3 sequence: CASSLDSSPPYEQYF. The CDR3 nucleotides read TGTGCCAGCAGCTTAGACTCCTCTCCCCCTTACGAGCAGTACTTC.